Listed below are T cell receptor beta chains from one sample, sequenced in a study of blood T cell repertoires in COVID-19. Assay used: immunoSEQ multiplex PCR; TCRdb lists only in-frame clones, some missing. Seen here are approximately 210,000 clones, around 94% observed once, and the top ten hold 0.76%. Material for sequencing was peripheral blood. The origin of the receptors is a man aged 25-45 years with COVID-19, enrolled during active disease. CDR3s include the opening cysteine and the closing phenylalanine or tryptophan. A D gene is named only where the DNA matches it firmly.

V	D	J	DNA	CDR3
TRBV5-5	TRBD2	TRBJ2-3	TGTGCCAGCAGCCCTAGGACTAGCTGGGCAGATACGCAGTATTTT	CASSPRTSWADTQYF
TRBV4-1	TRBD2	TRBJ2-7	TGCGCCAGCAGCCATCCGGGACTAGCGGGGGTCGAGCAGTACTTC	CASSHPGLAGVEQYF
TRBV6-4	.	TRBJ2-1	TGTGCCAGCAGTGACTCGTCGGGTCCTGAGCAGTTCTTC	CASSDSSGPEQFF
TRBV6-1	.	TRBJ1-1	TGTGCCAGCAGTGAAATGGGGGGGAGGATGAACACTGAAGCTTTCTTT	CASSEMGGRMNTEAFF
TRBV18	TRBD2	TRBJ2-7	TGTGCCAGCTCACCCAAGCCTAGCGGGGGGGCGGACGAGCAGTACTTC	CASSPKPSGGADEQYF
TRBV6-5	TRBD1	TRBJ1-1	TGTGCCAGCAGTTACGCGGGACAGGGTAGAGGAACTGAAGCTTTCTTT	CASSYAGQGRGTEAFF
TRBV5-1	TRBD1	TRBJ2-5	TGCGCCAGCAGCTTGAACAGGGGGCTGGAGACCCAGTACTTC	CASSLNRGLETQYF
TRBV5-1	.	TRBJ2-7	TGCGCCAGCAGCTTGTCAGGGTTTCCTAATTCCGAGCAGTACTTC	CASSLSGFPNSEQYF
TRBV5-1	TRBD1	TRBJ1-5	TGCGCCAGCAGCTTGACTCCGGGACAGAGCAATCAGCCCCAGCATTTT	CASSLTPGQSNQPQHF
TRBV5-1	.	TRBJ2-5	TGCGCCAGCAGCTTGCTGGACGGTGGACATAGGGGAGAGACCCAGTACTTC	CASSLLDGGHRGETQYF
TRBV4-2	.	TRBJ2-1	TGTGCCAGCAGCCAAGGTGGCGGGGCTCGCTCCAATGAGCAGTTCTTC	CASSQGGGARSNEQFF
TRBV19	TRBD1	TRBJ1-2	TGTGCCAAAAATCCAGGGACAGACAACTATGGCTACACCTTC	CAKNPGTDNYGYTF
TRBV30	.	TRBJ1-2	TGTGCCTGGAGTGTACGAAGGGAGCGTGGCTACACCTTC	CAWSVRRERGYTF
TRBV19	TRBD1	TRBJ1-4	TGTGCCAGTAGTGGGGTGGGACAGATCGGTGAAAAACTGTTTTTT	CASSGVGQIGEKLFF
TRBV6-5	.	TRBJ1-1	TGTGCCAGCAGTTTGAGACACACGAACACTGAAGCTTTCTTT	CASSLRHTNTEAFF
TRBV15	.	TRBJ1-5	TGTGCCACCAGCAGCCAGACTTTCTCTAGCAATCAGCCCCAGCATTTT	CATSSQTFSSNQPQHF
TRBV5-4	.	TRBJ1-2	TGTGCCAGCAGCTGGGGAGGACCCATCTATGGCTACACCTTC	CASSWGGPIYGYTF
TRBV4-2	.	TRBJ1-2	TGTGCCAGCAGCCAAGATAGGGCCGGGGTTGGTGGCTACACCTTC	CASSQDRAGVGGYTF
TRBV11-2	.	TRBJ1-3	TGTGCCAGCAGCTTAGGAGGCCCGCTCTCTGGAAACACCATATATTTT	CASSLGGPLSGNTIYF
TRBV6-1	TRBD1	TRBJ1-4	TGTGCCAGCAGTGAGCGCCGGGACAGGGGTGGAAAACTGTTTTTT	CASSERRDRGGKLFF
TRBV9	.	TRBJ1-1	TGTGCCAGCAGCGCGAGCGCCATGAACACTGAAGCTTTCTTT	CASSASAMNTEAFF
TRBV7-3	TRBD2	TRBJ2-2	TGTGCCAGCAGCTTGAAAGCGGGGGTTCATGGCGGGGAGCTGTTTTTT	CASSLKAGVHGGELFF
TRBV4-1	TRBD1	TRBJ2-5	TGCGCCAGCAGCCAACCCCGAGACAGGGAAAAGACCCAGTACTTC	CASSQPRDREKTQYF
TRBV7-9	TRBD1	TRBJ1-5	TGTGCCAGCAGCGTATGGACAGGGTTGAACAATCAGCCCCAGCATTTT	CASSVWTGLNNQPQHF
TRBV18	.	TRBJ2-3	TGTGCCAGCTCAGCACGGGTCGTGACGGGATCTAGCACAGATACGCAGTATTTT	CASSARVVTGSSTDTQYF
TRBV7-6	TRBD1	TRBJ1-2	TGTGCCAGCAGCTCTTACCGGACAGGGCTAGGTGGCTACACCTTC	CASSSYRTGLGGYTF
TRBV2	TRBD1	TRBJ1-5	TGTGCCAGCAGTGGGCTGGACAGGCAAGGGCAGCCCCAGCATTTT	CASSGLDRQGQPQHF
TRBV18	TRBD1	TRBJ2-1	TGTGCCAGCTCACTGGACAGGGGGCGTTCCGATGAGCAGTTCTTC	CASSLDRGRSDEQFF
TRBV20-1	.	TRBJ1-2	TGCAGTGCTAGTCCACAGGGCTATGGCTACACCTTC	CSASPQGYGYTF